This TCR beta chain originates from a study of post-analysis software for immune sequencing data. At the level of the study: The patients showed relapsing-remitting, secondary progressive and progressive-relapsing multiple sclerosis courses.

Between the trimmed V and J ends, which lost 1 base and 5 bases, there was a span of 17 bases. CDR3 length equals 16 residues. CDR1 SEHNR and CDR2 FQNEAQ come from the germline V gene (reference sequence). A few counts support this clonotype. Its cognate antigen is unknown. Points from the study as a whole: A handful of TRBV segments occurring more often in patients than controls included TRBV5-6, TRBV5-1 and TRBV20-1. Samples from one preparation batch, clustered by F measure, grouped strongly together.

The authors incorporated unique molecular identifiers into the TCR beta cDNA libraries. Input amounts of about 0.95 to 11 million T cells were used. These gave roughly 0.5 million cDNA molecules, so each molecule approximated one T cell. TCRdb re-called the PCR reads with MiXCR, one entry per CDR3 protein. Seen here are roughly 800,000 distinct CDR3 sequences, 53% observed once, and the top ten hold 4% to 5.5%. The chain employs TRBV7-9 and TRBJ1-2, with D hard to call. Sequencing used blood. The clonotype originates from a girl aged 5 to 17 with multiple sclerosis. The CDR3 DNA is TGTGCCAGCAGCTTAGTCGCCCGGCCCCAGATTTATGGCTACACCTTC. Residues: CASSLVARPQIYGYTF.